Only one count was recorded for the clone carrying this TCR beta chain. Trimming pared 5 bases from V and 6 bases from J, leaving 20 bases between. Germline values: CDR1 MNHEY, CDR2 SVGAGI. The length of the CDR3 is 15 residues. This sample was taken from a study of T cell responses to AZD1222 COVID-19 vaccine. Using immunoSEQ multiplex PCR, the repertoire was profiled, and TCRdb retains in-frame clones only, with some absent. The table lists some 130,000 clones, just over 90% of them singletons. This chain links TRBV6-5 with TRBJ2-7, with a tentative D call TRBD1 (6 bases). The sequence derives from an adult in good health. Sequences were derived from peripheral blood, sampled on day 0 of AZD1222 vaccination. The CDR3 nucleotides are TGTGCCAGCAGTCCATTCCAGGGGAGCCTCGGCGAGCAGTACTTC. Amino acids: CASSPFQGSLGEQYF.